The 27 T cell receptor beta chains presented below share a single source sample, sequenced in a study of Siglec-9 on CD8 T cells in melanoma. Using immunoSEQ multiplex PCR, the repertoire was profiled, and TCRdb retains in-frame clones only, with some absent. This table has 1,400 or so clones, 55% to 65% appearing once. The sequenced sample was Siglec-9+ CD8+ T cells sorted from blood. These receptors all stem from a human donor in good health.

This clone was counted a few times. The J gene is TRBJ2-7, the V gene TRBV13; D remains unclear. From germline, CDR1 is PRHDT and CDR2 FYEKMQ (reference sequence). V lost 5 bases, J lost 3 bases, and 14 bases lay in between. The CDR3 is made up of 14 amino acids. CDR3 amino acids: CASSTRSANYEQYF. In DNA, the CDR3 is TGTGCCAGCAGCACCCGGTCCGCTAACTACGAGCAGTACTTC.

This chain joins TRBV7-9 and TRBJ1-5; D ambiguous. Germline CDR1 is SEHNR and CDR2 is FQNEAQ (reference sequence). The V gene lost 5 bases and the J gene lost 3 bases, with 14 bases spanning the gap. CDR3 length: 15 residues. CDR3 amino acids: CASSPEGQYNQPQHF. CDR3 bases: TGTGCCAGCAGCCCCGAAGGGCAGTACAATCAGCCCCAGCATTTT. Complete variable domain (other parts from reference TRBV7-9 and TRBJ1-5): DTGVSQNPRHKITKRGQNVTFRCDPISEHNRLYWYRQTLGQGPEFLTYFQNEAQLEKSRLLSDRFSAERPKGSFSTLEIQRTEQGDSAMYLCASSPEGQYNQPQHFGDGTRLSIL.

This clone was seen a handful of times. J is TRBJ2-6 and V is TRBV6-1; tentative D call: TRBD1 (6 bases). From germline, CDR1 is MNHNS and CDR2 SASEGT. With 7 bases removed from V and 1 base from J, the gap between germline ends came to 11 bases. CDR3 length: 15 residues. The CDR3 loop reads CASTKQGSGANVLTF. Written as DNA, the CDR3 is TGTGCCAGCACCAAACAGGGATCTGGGGCCAACGTCCTGACTTTC.

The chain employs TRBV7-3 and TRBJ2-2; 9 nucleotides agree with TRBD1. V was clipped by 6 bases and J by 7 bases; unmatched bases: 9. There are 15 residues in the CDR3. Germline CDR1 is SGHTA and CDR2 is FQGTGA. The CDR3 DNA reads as TGTGCCAGCAGTCCAACAGGGGGCGGGAGCGGGGAGCTGTTTTTT. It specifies CASSPTGGGSGELFF.

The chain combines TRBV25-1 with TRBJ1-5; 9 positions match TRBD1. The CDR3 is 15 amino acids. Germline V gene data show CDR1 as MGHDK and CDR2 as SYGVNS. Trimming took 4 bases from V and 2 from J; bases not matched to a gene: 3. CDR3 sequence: CASSGQGVGNQPQHF. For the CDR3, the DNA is TGTGCCAGCAGTGGACAGGGGGTAGGCAATCAGCCCCAGCATTTT.

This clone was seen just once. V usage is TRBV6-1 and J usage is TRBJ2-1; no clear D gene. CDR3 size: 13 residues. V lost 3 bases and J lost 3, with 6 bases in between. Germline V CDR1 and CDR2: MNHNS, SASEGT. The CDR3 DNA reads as TGTGCCAGCAGTGACTCGGACTACAATGAGCAGTTCTTC. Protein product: CASSDSDYNEQFF.

This CDR3 reads CASSLAGHSNQPQHF. In DNA form, the CDR3 reads TGTGCCAGCAGCTTAGCCGGACATAGCAATCAGCCCCAGCATTTT. This chain uses TRBV7-9 with TRBJ1-5; TRBD1 is a possible D gene (5 bases). Germline V CDR1 and CDR2: SEHNR, FQNEAQ (reference sequence). This CDR3 is built from 15 residues. Trimming left V 0 bases short and J 0 bases short, with 6 bases between.

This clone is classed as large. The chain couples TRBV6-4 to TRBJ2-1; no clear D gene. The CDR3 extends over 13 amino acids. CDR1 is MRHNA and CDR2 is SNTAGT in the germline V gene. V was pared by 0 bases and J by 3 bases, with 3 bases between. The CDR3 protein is CASSDSDYNEQFF. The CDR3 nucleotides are TGTGCCAGCAGTGACTCGGACTACAATGAGCAGTTCTTC.

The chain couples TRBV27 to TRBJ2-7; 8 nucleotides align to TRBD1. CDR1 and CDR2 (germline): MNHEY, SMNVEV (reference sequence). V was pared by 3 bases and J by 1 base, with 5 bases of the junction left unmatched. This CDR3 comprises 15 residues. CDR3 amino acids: CASSFTGTGSYEQYF. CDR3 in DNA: TGTGCCAGCAGTTTCACCGGGACAGGATCCTACGAGCAGTACTTC.

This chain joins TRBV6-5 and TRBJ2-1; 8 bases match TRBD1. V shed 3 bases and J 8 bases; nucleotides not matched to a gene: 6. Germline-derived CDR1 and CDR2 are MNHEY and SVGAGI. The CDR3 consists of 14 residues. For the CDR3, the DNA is TGTGCCAGCAGTTATCGGACAGGGCGAGATGAGCAGTTCTTC. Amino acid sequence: CASSYRTGRDEQFF.

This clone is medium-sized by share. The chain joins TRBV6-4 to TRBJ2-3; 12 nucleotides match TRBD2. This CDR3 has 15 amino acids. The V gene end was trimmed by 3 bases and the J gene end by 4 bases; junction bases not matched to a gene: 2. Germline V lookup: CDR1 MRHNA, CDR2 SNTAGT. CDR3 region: CASSDSSGGADTQYF. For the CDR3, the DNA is TGTGCCAGCAGTGATTCTAGCGGGGGGGCAGATACGCAGTATTTT.

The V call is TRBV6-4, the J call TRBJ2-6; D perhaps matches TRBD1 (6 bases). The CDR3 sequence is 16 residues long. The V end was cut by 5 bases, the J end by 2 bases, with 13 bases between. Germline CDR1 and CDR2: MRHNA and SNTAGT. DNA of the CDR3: TGTGCCAGCAGTCGGACAGCGACTACTGGGGCCAACGTCCTGACTTTC. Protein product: CASSRTATTGANVLTF.

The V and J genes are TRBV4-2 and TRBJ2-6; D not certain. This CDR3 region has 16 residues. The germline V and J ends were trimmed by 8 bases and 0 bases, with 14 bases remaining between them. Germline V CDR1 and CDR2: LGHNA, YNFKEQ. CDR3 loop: CASAGRIGSGANVLTF. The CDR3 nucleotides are TGTGCCAGCGCCGGCAGGATCGGCTCTGGGGCCAACGTCCTGACTTTC.

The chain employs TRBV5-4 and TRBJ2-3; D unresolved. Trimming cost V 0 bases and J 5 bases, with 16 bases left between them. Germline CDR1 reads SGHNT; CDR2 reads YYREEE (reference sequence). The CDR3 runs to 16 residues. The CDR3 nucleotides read TGTGCCAGCAGCTTGGATTTGGGAACATCCCTAGATACGCAGTATTTT. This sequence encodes CASSLDLGTSLDTQYF.

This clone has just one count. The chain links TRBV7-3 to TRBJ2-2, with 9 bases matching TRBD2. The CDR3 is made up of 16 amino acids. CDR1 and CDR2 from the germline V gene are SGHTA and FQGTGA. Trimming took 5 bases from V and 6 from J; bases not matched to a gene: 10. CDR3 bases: TGTGCCAGCAGCCCCTCAAAGGTAGCGGGAGCCGGGGAGCTGTTTTTT. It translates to CASSPSKVAGAGELFF.

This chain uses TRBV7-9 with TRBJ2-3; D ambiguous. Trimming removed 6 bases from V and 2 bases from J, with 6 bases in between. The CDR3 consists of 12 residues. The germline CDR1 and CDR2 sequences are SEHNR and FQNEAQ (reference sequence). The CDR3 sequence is CASSFDTDTQYF. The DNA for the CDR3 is TGTGCCAGCAGTTTCGACACAGATACGCAGTATTTT.

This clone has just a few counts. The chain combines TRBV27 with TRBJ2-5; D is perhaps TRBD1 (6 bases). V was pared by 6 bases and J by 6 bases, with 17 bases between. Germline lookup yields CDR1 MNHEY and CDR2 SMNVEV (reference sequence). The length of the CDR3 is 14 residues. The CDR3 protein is CASSLTGNAKTQYF. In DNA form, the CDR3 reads TGTGCCAGCAGCCTCACAGGGAATGCGAAGACCCAGTACTTC.

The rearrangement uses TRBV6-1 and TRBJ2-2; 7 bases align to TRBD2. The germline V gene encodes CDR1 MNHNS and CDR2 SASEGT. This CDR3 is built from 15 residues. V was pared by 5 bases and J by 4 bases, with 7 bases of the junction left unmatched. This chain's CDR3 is CASSTAGGSTGELFF. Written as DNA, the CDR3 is TGTGCCAGCAGTACGGCCGGGGGGAGCACCGGGGAGCTGTTTTTT.

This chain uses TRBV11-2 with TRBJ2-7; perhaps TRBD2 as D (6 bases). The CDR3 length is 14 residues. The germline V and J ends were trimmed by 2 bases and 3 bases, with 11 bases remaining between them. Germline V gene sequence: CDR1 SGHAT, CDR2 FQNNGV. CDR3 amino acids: CASSLRGWFYEQYF. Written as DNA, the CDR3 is TGTGCCAGCAGCTTACGGGGGTGGTTCTACGAGCAGTACTTC.

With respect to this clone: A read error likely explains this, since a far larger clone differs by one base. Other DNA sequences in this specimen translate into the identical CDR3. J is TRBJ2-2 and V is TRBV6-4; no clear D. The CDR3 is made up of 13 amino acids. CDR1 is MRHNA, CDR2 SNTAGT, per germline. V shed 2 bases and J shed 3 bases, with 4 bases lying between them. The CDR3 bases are TGTGCCAGCAGTGACCGGGACACCGGGGAGCTGTTTTTT. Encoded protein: CASSDRDTGELFF.

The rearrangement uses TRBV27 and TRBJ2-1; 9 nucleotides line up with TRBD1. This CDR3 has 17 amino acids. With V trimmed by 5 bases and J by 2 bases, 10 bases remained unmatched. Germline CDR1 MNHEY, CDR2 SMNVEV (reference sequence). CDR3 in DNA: TGTGCCAGCAGTCCTTCCGACCGGGACAGGGCCTACAATGAGCAGTTCTTC. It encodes CASSPSDRDRAYNEQFF.

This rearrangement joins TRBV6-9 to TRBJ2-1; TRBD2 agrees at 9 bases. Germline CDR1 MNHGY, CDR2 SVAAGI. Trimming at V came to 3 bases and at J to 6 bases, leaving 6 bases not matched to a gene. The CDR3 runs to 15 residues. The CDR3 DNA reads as TGTGCCAGCAGTTACTCGGCGGGAGGGCCCAATGAGCAGTTCTTC. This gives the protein CASSYSAGGPNEQFF.

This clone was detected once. The chain's CDR3 is CASSQDGGQGAGANVLTF. CDR3 nucleotides: TGTGCCAGCAGCCAAGATGGGGGACAGGGGGCTGGGGCCAACGTCCTGACTTTC. The chain has TRBV4-2 and TRBJ2-6; 11 nucleotides match TRBD1. V lost 0 bases, J lost 2 bases, and 3 bases stayed unmatched. Germline CDR1 and CDR2: LGHNA and YNFKEQ. This CDR3 is 18 amino acids long.

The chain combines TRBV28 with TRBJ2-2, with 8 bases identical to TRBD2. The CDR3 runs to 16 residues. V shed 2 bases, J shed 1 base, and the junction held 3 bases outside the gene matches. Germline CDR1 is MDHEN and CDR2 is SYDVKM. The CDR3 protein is CASSLITSGNTGELFF. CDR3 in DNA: TGTGCCAGCAGTTTAATAACTAGCGGGAACACCGGGGAGCTGTTTTTT. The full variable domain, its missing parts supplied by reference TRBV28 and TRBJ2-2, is DVKVTQSSRYLVKRTGEKVFLECVQDMDHENMFWYRQDPGLGLRLIYFSYDVKMKEKGDIPEGYSVSREKKERFSLILESASTNQTSMYLCASSLITSGNTGELFFGEGSRLTVL.

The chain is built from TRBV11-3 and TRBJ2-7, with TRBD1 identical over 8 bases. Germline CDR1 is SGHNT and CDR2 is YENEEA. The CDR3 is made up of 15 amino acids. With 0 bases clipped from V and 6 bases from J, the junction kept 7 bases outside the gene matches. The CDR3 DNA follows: TGTGCCAGCAGCTTAGATCGGGCAGGGGGCCGCGAGCAGTACTTC. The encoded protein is CASSLDRAGGREQYF.

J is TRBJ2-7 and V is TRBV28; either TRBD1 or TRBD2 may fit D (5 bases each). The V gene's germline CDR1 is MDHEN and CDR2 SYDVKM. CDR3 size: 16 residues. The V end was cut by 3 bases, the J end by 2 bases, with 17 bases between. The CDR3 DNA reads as TGTGCCAGCAGTTTCCCCCGGGACGGAACTCCCTACGAGCAGTACTTC. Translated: CASSFPRDGTPYEQYF.

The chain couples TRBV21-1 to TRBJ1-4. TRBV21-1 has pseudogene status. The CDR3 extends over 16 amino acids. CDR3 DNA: TGTGCCAGCAGCAAAAGAATAGGGGGGCCGACTAAAAAACTGTTTTTT. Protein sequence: CASSKRIGGPTKKLFF.